Listed below are T cell receptor beta chains from one sample, sequenced in a study of blood T cell repertoires in COVID-19. Generated by immunoSEQ multiplex PCR, the TCRdb table keeps only in-frame clones and is missing some. The sample has tens of thousands of clones; roughly 71% are singletons. The material sequenced was peripheral blood. The receptors derive from a human donor in a cohort sampled during active COVID-19. The CDR3 runs from the conserved cysteine through the conserved F or W. Only part of the rows carry a size: once, few, many, or a class if the clone is expanded.

few TRBJ1-2 TRBV15 CATSRVGGRGYTF
few TRBJ1-1 TRBV28 CASKSEDRVNTEAFF
many TRBJ2-2 TRBV4-2 CASSQDFGGELFF
NA TRBJ2-1 TRBV29-1 CSVGQLYNEQFF
NA TRBJ1-1 TRBV7-3 CASSLEQGTEAFF
NA TRBJ1-2 TRBV28 CASSQTGGKIGYTF
NA TRBJ2-2 TRBV2 CASRGRAGGSNTGELFF
NA TRBJ1-4 TRBV30 CARGTGATNEKLFF
NA TRBJ1-5 TRBV7-9 CASSSSLGNQPQHF
NA TRBJ1-2 TRBV12-5 CASGLEPGQNGYTF
NA TRBJ1-5 TRBV24-1 CATSDFNPPGDREGGNQPQHF
NA TRBJ2-3 TRBV7-6 CASSLNGQPGGTDTQYF
NA TRBJ2-7 TRBV7-2 CASSLGTAYEQYF
NA TRBJ1-2 TRBV18 CASALQGAINYGYTF
NA TRBJ2-1 TRBV7-8 CASSFFAGMSNEQFF
NA TRBJ1-1 TRBV13 CASSLEQGLMNTEAFF
NA TRBJ2-7 TRBV4-2 CASSQGTAIIYEQYF
NA TRBJ2-1 TRBV10-3 CAISLRDRDVYEQFF
few TRBJ2-7 TRBV3-1/TRBV3-2 CATGGGGHYEQYF
NA TRBJ2-1 TRBV5-4 CASSPGGAPANEQFF
NA TRBJ2-7 TRBV12-3/TRBV12-4 CASGTSGAYKQYF
NA TRBJ1-6 TRBV7-2 CASRGQLSPNSPLHF
NA TRBJ1-4 TRBV18 CASSPPNQGATNEKLFF
NA TRBJ1-2 TRBV29-1 CSVERGTVGYTF
NA TRBJ2-1 TRBV28 CASSPNAGGRSFF
few TRBJ1-6 TRBV27 CASSSTGTADSPLHF
NA TRBJ2-3 TRBV11-2 CASSFPSTDTQYF
once TRBJ2-7 TRBV11-2 CASSPRTGKEYEQYF
NA TRBJ1-3 TRBV9 CASSVWAGVKGNTIYF
NA TRBJ2-5 TRBV29-1 CSVDGTVQETQYF
NA TRBJ1-1 TRBV28 CASSAWVSTGAFF